The 13 T cell receptor beta chains in this list originate from one sample, sequenced in a study of blood T cell repertoires in COVID-19. The repertoire was sequenced with immunoSEQ multiplex PCR; TCRdb's copy has only in-frame clones and lacks some. The sample records about 260,000 clones, about 80% being singletons. Sequencing was carried out using peripheral blood. Receptors were obtained from a woman in her forties or fifties who had recovered from COVID-19.

This clone showed up just once. The rearrangement uses TRBV7-2 and TRBJ1-1; D gene ambiguous. V was trimmed by 5 bases and J by 2 bases, leaving 15 bases between them. There are 15 residues in the CDR3. Germline-derived CDR1 and CDR2 are SGHTA and FQGNSA. In nucleotides, the CDR3 is TGTGCCAGCAGCCTACGACATGGCTTAAACACTGAAGCTTTCTTT. Translated: CASSLRHGLNTEAFF.

The V and J genes are TRBV2 and TRBJ2-5; a possible D gene is TRBD1 (5 bases). The CDR3 length is 16 residues. The germline V gene has CDR1 SNHLY and CDR2 FYNNEI. V lost 2 bases and J lost 2, with 15 bases in between. The DNA for the CDR3 is TGTGCCAGCAGTGAACTTTCCGCAGGGCGACAAGAGACCCAGTACTTC. Protein sequence: CASSELSAGRQETQYF.

V and J are TRBV7-8 and TRBJ2-2; 14 nucleotides line up with TRBD2. The ends lost 10 bases at V and 6 bases at J; junction bases unmatched: 19. This CDR3 region has 19 residues. Germline loops: CDR1 SGHVS, CDR2 FQNEAQ. CDR3 amino acids: CATSHATSGRAGSAGELFF. The CDR3 bases are TGTGCCACCTCACATGCGACTAGCGGGAGGGCCGGGTCGGCCGGGGAGCTGTTTTTT.

J is TRBJ1-6 and V is TRBV20-1; 11 bases match TRBD1. CDR1 and CDR2 from the germline V gene are DFQATT and SNEGSKA (reference sequence). The ends lost 3 bases at V and 9 bases at J; junction bases unmatched: 4. There are 14 residues in the CDR3. The CDR3 DNA reads as TGCAGTGCTAGTCCGGACAGGGGGCCTTCACCCCTCCACTTT. Translation: CSASPDRGPSPLHF.

The chain joins TRBV6-2 or TRBV6-3 to TRBJ2-5, with TRBD2 identical over 7 bases. With V trimmed by 0 bases and J by 5 bases, 9 bases remained unmatched. CDR3 size: 16 residues. Germline V CDR1 and CDR2: MNHEY, SVGEGT. For the CDR3, the DNA is TGTGCCAGCAGTTACTCGTCCAGCGGGGTGGATGAGACCCAGTACTTC. Translated: CASSYSSSGVDETQYF.

The chain couples TRBV6-5 to TRBJ2-3, with unresolved D. This CDR3 has 11 amino acids. Germline CDR1 and CDR2: MNHEY and SVGAGI. V dropped 2 bases and J dropped 5 bases, with 2 bases sitting between them. CDR3 DNA: TGTGCCAGCAGTTACCAAGATACGCAGTATTTT. Translation: CASSYQDTQYF.

The chain employs TRBV28 and TRBJ1-2; the D gene is possibly TRBD1 (5 bases). The germline V gene encodes CDR1 MDHEN and CDR2 SYDVKM. V dropped 6 bases and J dropped 2 bases, with 19 bases sitting between them. The length of the CDR3 is 16 residues. CDR3 nucleotide sequence: TGTGCCAGCAGCCCATTCGGCGCAGGGCAGAACTATGGCTACACCTTC. This gives the protein CASSPFGAGQNYGYTF.

This clone is a singleton in its sample. The J gene is TRBJ1-6, the V gene TRBV7-9; 8 bases are a match to TRBD1. This CDR3 is built from 16 residues. Losses at the gene ends were 1 base for V and 3 bases for J; bases not matched to a gene: 2. Germline CDR1 reads SEHNR; CDR2 reads FQNEAQ (reference sequence). CDR3 sequence: CASSLGTGLYNSPLHF. DNA of the CDR3: TGTGCCAGCAGCTTAGGGACAGGGCTCTATAATTCACCCCTCCACTTT.

This rearrangement joins TRBV6-2 or TRBV6-3 to TRBJ2-3; the match to TRBD2 covers 10 bases. Looked up from germline, CDR1 is MNHEY and CDR2 is SVGEGT. This CDR3 is built from 16 residues. Trimming took 2 bases from V and 4 from J; bases not matched to a gene: 6. CDR3: CASSYKRGGLADTQYF. The CDR3 coding sequence is TGTGCCAGCAGTTACAAGCGGGGGGGCCTCGCAGATACGCAGTATTTT.

This clone was counted a few times. V usage is TRBV4-2 and J usage is TRBJ2-1, with TRBD2 identical over 9 bases. Germline V gene data show CDR1 as LGHNA and CDR2 as YNFKEQ. The V and J ends lost 4 bases and 2 bases, in that order; junction bases with no gene match: 3. The CDR3 contains 15 residues. This CDR3 is CASSLQRGAYNEQFF. CDR3 coding DNA: TGTGCCAGCAGCCTCCAGCGGGGGGCCTACAATGAGCAGTTCTTC.

The chain employs TRBV5-6 and TRBJ1-1; perhaps TRBD1 as D (5 bases). This CDR3 has 15 amino acids. V lost 4 bases to trimming and J lost 0 bases, with 13 bases between them. Germline CDR1 and CDR2: SGHDT and YYEEEE. The CDR3 region has the DNA TGTGCCAGCAGCGTATCCCCAGGGATGAACACTGAAGCTTTCTTT. Encoded protein: CASSVSPGMNTEAFF.

The chain is built from TRBV5-1 and TRBJ1-4; maybe TRBD1 (5 bases). The germline V gene has CDR1 SGHRS and CDR2 YFSETQ. The CDR3 spans 16 residues. V lost 4 bases and J 0 bases, leaving 13 bases between the germline ends. The CDR3 reads CASSPSGHSTNEKLFF. The CDR3, as DNA: TGCGCCAGCAGCCCCTCCGGACACTCAACTAATGAAAAACTGTTTTTT.

The chain combines TRBV4-2 with TRBJ2-1; D might be TRBD2 (7 bases). V dropped 0 bases and J dropped 9 bases, with 18 bases sitting between them. The germline V gene encodes CDR1 LGHNA and CDR2 YNFKEQ. The CDR3 contains 16 residues. The chain's CDR3 is CASSQDRLGGLGEQFF. The CDR3 coding sequence is TGTGCCAGCAGCCAAGATCGATTGGGGGGGCTCGGTGAGCAGTTCTTC.